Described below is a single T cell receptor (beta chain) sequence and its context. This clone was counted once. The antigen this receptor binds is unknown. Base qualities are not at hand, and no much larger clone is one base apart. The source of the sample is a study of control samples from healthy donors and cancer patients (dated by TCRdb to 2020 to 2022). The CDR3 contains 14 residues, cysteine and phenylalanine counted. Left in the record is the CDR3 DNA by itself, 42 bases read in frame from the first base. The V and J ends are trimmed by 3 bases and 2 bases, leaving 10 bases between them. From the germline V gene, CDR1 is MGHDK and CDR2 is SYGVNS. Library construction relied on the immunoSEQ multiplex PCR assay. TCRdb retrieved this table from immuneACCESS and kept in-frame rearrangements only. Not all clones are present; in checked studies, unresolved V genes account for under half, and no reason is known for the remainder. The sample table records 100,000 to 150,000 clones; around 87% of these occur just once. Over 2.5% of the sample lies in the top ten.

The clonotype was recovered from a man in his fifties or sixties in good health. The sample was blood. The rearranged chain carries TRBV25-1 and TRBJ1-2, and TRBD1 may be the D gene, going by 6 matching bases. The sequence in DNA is TGTGCCAGCAGTGATGGGACATACAACTATGGCTACACCTTC. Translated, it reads CASSDGTYNYGYTF.